The 9 T cell receptor beta chains in this list originate from one sample, sequenced in a study of regulatory T cells in long-lasting Graves disease. This sample's time point: persistent/refractory GD, antithyroid drugs over 5 years with positive TRAb. Construction of the TCR library relied on RNA isolated from PBMCs. Both iRepertoire HTBI primers and Arm-PCR of CDR3 regions were used to build the TCR beta libraries. TCRdb re-called the multiplex PCR reads with MiXCR, one entry per CDR3 protein. The data show about 310,000 distinct CDR3 sequences, 22% seen once. The material was peripheral blood mononuclear cells (PBMCs), obtained when the disease was refractory, from a patient treated with antithyroid drugs. The origin of the receptors is a female donor with Graves disease.

This clonotype has only a few counts. The V and J genes are TRBV6-2 or TRBV6-3 and TRBJ2-2, with a tentative D call TRBD2 (5 bases). The CDR3 sequence is 16 residues long. Between the trimmed V and J ends, which lost 0 bases and 1 base, there was a span of 9 bases. The germline V gene has CDR1 MNHEY and CDR2 SVGEGT. CDR3 loop: CASSYSGGWNTGELFF. DNA of the CDR3: TGTGCCAGCAGTTACTCAGGAGGTTGGAACACCGGGGAGCTGTTTTTT.

This clonotype was counted many times. The chain is built from TRBV2 and TRBJ2-7; 8 bases agree with TRBD2. The CDR3 extends over 11 amino acids. CDR1 and CDR2 (germline): SNHLY, FYNNEI. Trimming at V came to 6 bases and at J to 6 bases, leaving 1 base not matched to a gene. Here the CDR3 DNA reads TGTGCCAGCAGAGCGGGAGCCGAGCAGTACTTC. The encoded protein is CASRAGAEQYF. Together with reference TRBV2 and TRBJ2-7, the CDR3 gives the full variable domain: EPEVTQTPSHQVTQMGQEVILRCVPISNHLYFYWYRQILGQKVEFLVSFYNNEISEKSEIFDDQFSVERPDGSNFTLKIRSTKLEDSAMYFCASRAGAEQYFGPGTRLTVT.

This clonotype was observed at least ten times. The rearrangement links TRBV12-3 or TRBV12-4 to TRBJ2-5; D is uncertain. The CDR3 is 12 amino acids. The CDR3 protein is CASGTGPGTQYF. CDR3 bases: TGTGCATCCGGCACGGGCCCAGGGACCCAGTACTTC.

This clonotype was recorded at least ten times. The J gene is TRBJ2-5, the V gene TRBV28; D is uncertain. V was cut by 2 bases and J by 0 bases, with 7 bases left in between. The length of the CDR3 is 14 residues. From germline, CDR1 is MDHEN and CDR2 SYDVKM. The CDR3 DNA reads TGTGCCAGCAGTTTACACTATCACCAAGAGACCCAGTACTTC. This gives the protein CASSLHYHQETQYF.

The V gene is TRBV3-1, the J gene TRBJ2-7, with D unclear. Germline V lookup: CDR1 LGHDT, CDR2 YNNKEL (reference sequence). V was pared by 4 bases and J by 5 bases, with 6 bases between. This CDR3 has 11 amino acids. The CDR3 reads CASSRAHEQYF. As DNA, the CDR3 is TGTGCCAGCAGCCGAGCCCACGAGCAGTACTTC.

This clonotype was seen ten or more times. The J gene is TRBJ2-7, the V gene TRBV7-2; perhaps TRBD2 as D (5 bases). V dropped 4 bases and J dropped 2 bases, with 9 bases sitting between them. CDR3 length equals 13 residues. Germline CDR1 SGHTA, CDR2 FQGNSA. CDR3 loop: CASSSYGAYEQYF. The DNA of the CDR3 is TGTGCCAGCAGCTCATACGGGGCCTACGAGCAGTACTTC.

Worth noting for this clonotype: A much bigger clone sits one base away, suggesting this may be a read error. V gene TRBV7-9 combines with J gene TRBJ1-1; D remains ambiguous. This CDR3 contains 14 residues. Trimming removed 2 bases at V and 1 base at J, with 8 bases between. Per the germline V gene, CDR1 is SEHNR and CDR2 is FQNEAQ (reference sequence). This chain's CDR3 is CASSLLGRNTEAFF. CDR3 DNA sequence: TGTGCCAGCAGCTTACTGGGCAGGAACACTGAAGCTTTCTTT.

A remark on this clonotype: This may come from a read error, since a much larger clone is one base off. This chain links TRBV3-1 with TRBJ1-4, with D unclear. The CDR3 is 13 residues long. The germline gives CDR1 LGHDT, CDR2 YNNKEL (reference sequence). The CDR3 is CASSQGRNEKPFF. For the CDR3, the DNA is TGTGCCAGCAGCCAAGGGCGGAATGAAAAACCGTTTTTT.

This clonotype was counted a few times. The chain couples TRBV29-1 to TRBJ2-7, with TRBD1 as a possible D gene (6 bases). The germline V gene encodes CDR1 SQVTM and CDR2 ANQGSEA. The germline V and J ends were trimmed by 6 bases and 2 bases, with 17 bases remaining between them. The length of the CDR3 is 14 residues. CDR3 in DNA: TGCAGCGTCGGGAACAGGGCTGGGGCCTACGAGCAGTACTTC. Residues: CSVGNRAGAYEQYF.